This T cell receptor beta chain is from a study of cytomegalovirus exposure and HLA in healthy donors. Concerning this clone: Its antigen remains unidentified.

Although they were nominally healthy when sampled, donors likely had unrecorded immune exposures. Study-wide results and caveats: Cytomegalovirus-associated TCR beta chains were listed, numbering some 170. A link between a missense DCLRE1C variant and TCR beta V- and J-gene trimming emerged from a later analysis.

The study ran its PCR with 60 Vbeta and 13 Jbeta primers. Data came from immunoSEQ multiplex PCR; TCRdb stores just in-frame clones and leaves some out. The sample contains over 100,000 clones, roughly 70% of which appear only once. V shed 2 bases and J shed 7 bases, with 6 bases lying between them. This CDR3 contains 12 residues. The germline CDR1 and CDR2 sequences are SEHNR and FQNEAQ (reference sequence). The V call is TRBV7-9, the J call TRBJ1-3; no reliable D call. This TCR derives from a man in his thirties or forties in good health and CMV-seropositive. Sequenced sample: PBMCs. CDR3 bases: TGTGCCAGCAGCTTATCCGGGAACACCATATATTTT. It yields the protein CASSLSGNTIYF.